A single T cell receptor beta chain is shown here with its context. No antigen is known for it. The sample holds other DNA sequences that translate to the same CDR3. Naive CD8 cells lacked CD45RO, underwent positive selection for CCR7 and left out terminally differentiated effector memory CD45RA+ cells. The data are from a study of shared clonotypes between healthy human individuals. Study information: The study used three CD4 naive, three CD4 memory, two CD8 naive and one CD8 memory plate per donor.

Some clones are missing from TCRdb's copy, which holds only in-frame ones; the method was immunoSEQ multiplex PCR. The sample records over 2,000,000 clones, 80% to 95% being singletons. Findings and caveats of the study: Memory subsets generally showed smaller estimated richness than naive subsets did.

V was trimmed by 0 bases and J by 0 bases, leaving 5 bases between them. CDR3 length: 14 residues. Looked up from germline, CDR1 is MNHEY and CDR2 is SMNVEV (reference sequence). The origin of this receptor is a man in his late teens or twenties in good health. Some clones in this sample may be carry-over from other donors' samples. The rearrangement uses TRBV27 and TRBJ1-1; D remains unclear. The sequenced sample was naive CD8+ T cells from PBMCs. The CDR3: CASSLSGMNTEAFF. CDR3 DNA: TGTGCCAGCAGTTTATCAGGTATGAACACTGAAGCTTTCTTT.